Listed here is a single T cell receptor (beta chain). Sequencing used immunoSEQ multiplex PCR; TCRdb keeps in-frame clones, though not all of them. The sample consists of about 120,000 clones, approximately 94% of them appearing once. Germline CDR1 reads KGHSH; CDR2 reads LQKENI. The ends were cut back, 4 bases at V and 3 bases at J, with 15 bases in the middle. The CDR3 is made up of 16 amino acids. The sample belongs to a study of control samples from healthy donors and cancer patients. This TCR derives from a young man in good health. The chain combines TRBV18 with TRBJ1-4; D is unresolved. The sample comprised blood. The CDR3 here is CASSLGLVAANEKLFF. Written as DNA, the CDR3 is TGTGCCAGCTCACTTGGACTTGTTGCGGCTAATGAAAAACTGTTTTTT.